This TCR beta chain was sequenced during a study of blood T cell repertoires in COVID-19. Original processing methods: Reference gene primer amplification gave estimated nucleated cell counts. Assay used: immunoSEQ multiplex PCR; TCRdb lists only in-frame clones, some missing. V and J calls and clone size follow that table, whereas D and trimming were derived from the DNA. Among 25,000 to 40,000 clones listed, 75% to 90% were seen once. A word on this clone: Compared with germline, one end of the junction differs, possibly owing to a read error.

This CDR3 has 17 amino acids. In germline, CDR1 is SEHNR, CDR2 FQNEAQ (reference sequence). The sample comprised peripheral blood. The chain combines TRBV7-9 with TRBJ2-1; 8 bases match TRBD2. The clonotype originates from a human donor in a cohort sampled during active COVID-19. The CDR3 loop is CASSLAGSAGGYIEQFF. Written as DNA, the CDR3 is TGTGCCAGCAGCTTAGCGGGCTCGGCGGGGGGCTACATTGAGCAGTTCTTC.